Following are 13 T cell receptor beta chains from one sample sequenced in a study of cytomegalovirus exposure and HLA in healthy donors. Only in-frame clones appear in the TCRdb table, and some are missing; sequencing was by immunoSEQ multiplex PCR. The sample records about 220,000 clones, 88% being singletons. Sequenced input: PBMCs. The receptors originated from a woman between 18 and 29 years old in good health and CMV-seronegative.

This chain joins TRBV29-1 and TRBJ2-2; 7 bases fit TRBD1. The CDR3 has 12 residues. Germline CDR1 reads SQVTM; CDR2 reads ANQGSEA. Trimming cost V 6 bases and J 6 bases; bases outside gene matches: 4. Written as DNA, the CDR3 is TGCAGCGTCGCCGGGACAGCCGGGGAGCTGTTTTTT. Its protein is CSVAGTAGELFF.

V is TRBV28 and J is TRBJ1-4, with 10 bases fitting TRBD1. The CDR3 loop spans 14 amino acids. V dropped 6 bases and J dropped 13; count of bases not matched to a gene: 11. Looked up from germline, CDR1 is MDHEN and CDR2 is SYDVKM. The chain's CDR3 is CASRDDRGQTPLFF. DNA for the CDR3: TGTGCCAGCAGAGATGACAGGGGGCAAACCCCACTGTTTTTT.

This sequence joins TRBV2 and TRBJ2-3; 9 bases align to TRBD1. This CDR3 contains 13 residues. Germline V gene data show CDR1 as SNHLY and CDR2 as FYNNEI. V shed 8 bases and J 5 bases; nucleotides not matched to a gene: 5. The CDR3 coding sequence is TGTGCCAGCGGAACAGGGGGCAGAGATACGCAGTATTTT. Protein sequence: CASGTGGRDTQYF. The full variable domain, in which reference TRBV2 and TRBJ2-3 provide the parts outside the CDR3, is EPEVTQTPSHQVTQMGQEVILRCVPISNHLYFYWYRQILGQKVEFLVSFYNNEISEKSEIFDDQFSVERPDGSNFTLKIRSTKLEDSAMYFCASGTGGRDTQYFGPGTRLTVL.

The genes are TRBV28 and TRBJ1-5, with no clear D. CDR1 is MDHEN, CDR2 SYDVKM, per germline. The CDR3 length is 18 residues. Trimming cost V 3 bases and J 0 bases, with 18 bases left between them. The CDR3 is CASSFPISRQYSNQPQHF. The CDR3 DNA sequence: TGTGCCAGCAGTTTTCCCATCTCCCGACAATATAGCAATCAGCCCCAGCATTTT. The variable domain in full, with the rest retrieved from reference TRBV28 and TRBJ1-5, is DVKVTQSSRYLVKRTGEKVFLECVQDMDHENMFWYRQDPGLGLRLIYFSYDVKMKEKGDIPEGYSVSREKKERFSLILESASTNQTSMYLCASSFPISRQYSNQPQHFGDGTRLSIL.

V and J are TRBV19 and TRBJ1-1; 8 bases map to TRBD1. V lost 7 bases to trimming and J lost 4 bases; unmatched junction nucleotides: 5. This CDR3 region has 13 residues. Germline CDR1 is LNHDA and CDR2 is SQIVND (reference sequence). The DNA for the CDR3 is TGTGCCAGTACCTTAACAGGGGGCACTGAAGCTTTCTTT. It translates to CASTLTGGTEAFF.

This clone was detected only once. The chain employs TRBV6-1 and TRBJ1-5, with D possibly being TRBD1 (6 bases). The germline V gene encodes CDR1 MNHNS and CDR2 SASEGT. The CDR3 extends over 13 amino acids. Trimming shortened V by 7 bases and J by 5 bases, and 12 bases separated the two germline ends. In DNA form, the CDR3 reads TGTGCCAGCACCCTCGGACAGCATCAGCCCCAGCATTTT. Its translation: CASTLGQHQPQHF.

The rearrangement links TRBV5-1 to TRBJ2-7; D is perhaps TRBD1 (6 bases). The CDR3 totals 14 residues. V was trimmed by 2 bases and J by 4 bases, leaving 13 bases between them. Germline V gives CDR1 SGHRS, CDR2 YFSETQ. In nucleotides, the CDR3 is TGCGCCAGCAGCTTTGGGGGCAATAGGTACGAGCAGTACTTC. It is translated as CASSFGGNRYEQYF.

The rearrangement uses TRBV5-4 and TRBJ2-3; TRBD2 matches at 7 bases. CDR1 and CDR2 from the germline V gene are SGHNT and YYREEE (reference sequence). CDR3 length: 16 amino acids. Trimming removed 2 bases from V and 2 bases from J; junction bases left unmatched: 8. The CDR3 DNA is TGTGCCAGCAGCTTTGGCGCGGGAGTCCTCACAGATACGCAGTATTTT. It is translated as CASSFGAGVLTDTQYF.

J is TRBJ2-3 and V is TRBV7-9, with 8 nucleotides matching TRBD2. The germline CDR1 and CDR2 sequences are SEHNR and FQNEAQ (reference sequence). The CDR3 spans 17 residues. V lost 3 bases and J lost 2; bases outside the gene matches: 10. CDR3 region: CASSFDEREPYTDTQYF. In DNA, the CDR3 is TGTGCCAGCAGCTTTGATGAGCGGGAGCCCTACACAGATACGCAGTATTTT.

This clone turned up a few times. The J gene is TRBJ1-2, the V gene TRBV2; TRBD1 agrees at 8 bases. The CDR3 sequence is 12 residues long. CDR1 and CDR2 (germline): SNHLY, FYNNEI. Trimming removed 8 bases from V and 8 bases from J; junction bases left unmatched: 7. CDR3 DNA sequence: TGTGCCAGCGCTCGACAGGGGAAGGGCTACACCTTC. Translation gives CASARQGKGYTF. Using reference TRBV2 and TRBJ1-2 for the parts outside the CDR3, the full variable domain is EPEVTQTPSHQVTQMGQEVILRCVPISNHLYFYWYRQILGQKVEFLVSFYNNEISEKSEIFDDQFSVERPDGSNFTLKIRSTKLEDSAMYFCASARQGKGYTFGSGTRLTVV.

The genes are TRBV9 and TRBJ2-3; TRBD2 matches 8 bases. Germline V gene lookup returns CDR1 SGDLS and CDR2 YYNGEE. The CDR3 is 17 amino acids. With V trimmed by 0 bases and J by 4 bases, 10 bases remained unmatched. CDR3 bases: TGTGCCAGCAGCGTAGGAGGACTACTAGCGGTGTCAGATACGCAGTATTTT. Amino acids: CASSVGGLLAVSDTQYF.

This sequence joins TRBV28 and TRBJ1-3, with 7 bases that match TRBD1. This CDR3 is built from 14 residues. V trimming: 7 bases; J trimming: 4 bases; junction bases outside the gene matches: 7. From germline, CDR1 is MDHEN and CDR2 SYDVKM. The CDR3 DNA is TGTGCCAGCACCTTGACAGGGACAGGAAACACCATATATTTT. It yields the protein CASTLTGTGNTIYF. The whole variable domain, filled in from reference TRBV28 and TRBJ1-3, reads DVKVTQSSRYLVKRTGEKVFLECVQDMDHENMFWYRQDPGLGLRLIYFSYDVKMKEKGDIPEGYSVSREKKERFSLILESASTNQTSMYLCASTLTGTGNTIYFGEGSWLTVV.

The rearrangement links TRBV4-3 to TRBJ1-2; 10 nucleotides align to TRBD1. Germline trimming cut 4 bases from V and 6 bases from J; bases unmatched to any gene: 8. Germline-derived CDR1 and CDR2 are LGHNA and YSLEER. This CDR3 contains 15 residues. The chain's CDR3 is CASSRDAGTGDGYTF. CDR3 in DNA: TGCGCCAGCAGCCGAGACGCCGGGACAGGGGATGGCTACACCTTC.